The 15 T cell receptor beta chains below all came from one sample that was sequenced in a study of blood T cell repertoires in COVID-19. Sequencing used immunoSEQ multiplex PCR; TCRdb keeps in-frame clones, though not all of them. This table holds over 100,000 clones, less than 85% found once. The sequencing input was peripheral blood. The receptors shown here come from a woman aged 55-70 years with acute or convalescent COVID-19.

The rearrangement links TRBV3-1 (or the pseudogene TRBV3-2) to TRBJ1-1, with 7 bases that match TRBD1. Germline trimming cut 5 bases from V and 7 bases from J; bases unmatched to any gene: 7. This CDR3 contains 13 residues. Germline-derived CDR1 and CDR2 are LGHDT and YNNKEL (reference sequence). Written as DNA, the CDR3 is TGTGCCAGCAGCAAACCTGACAGGGTTGAAGCTTTCTTT. Encoded protein: CASSKPDRVEAFF.

This clone was counted a single time. The chain is built from TRBV7-3 and TRBJ2-2, with a weak D call TRBD2 (5 bases). This CDR3 comprises 13 residues. Looked up from germline, CDR1 is SGHTA and CDR2 is FQGTGA. V was pared by 4 bases and J by 7 bases, with 10 bases between. The chain's CDR3 is CASSSDGGGELFF. DNA of the CDR3: TGTGCCAGCAGCTCCGACGGAGGCGGGGAGCTGTTTTTT.

V is TRBV30 and J is TRBJ2-2; D might be TRBD2 (7 bases). Trimming shortened V by 0 bases and J by 6 bases, and 11 bases separated the two germline ends. The CDR3 is 14 residues long. The germline gives CDR1 GTSNPN, CDR2 SVGIG (reference sequence). The chain's CDR3 is CAWSVRGRAGELFF. For the CDR3, the DNA is TGTGCCTGGAGTGTAAGGGGGAGGGCCGGGGAGCTGTTTTTT.

This clone was recorded only once. The chain is built from TRBV3-1 (or the pseudogene TRBV3-2) and TRBJ2-3; 8 nucleotides match TRBD2. CDR1 and CDR2 from the germline V gene are LGHDT and YNNKEL (reference sequence). Trimming at V came to 6 bases and at J to 2 bases, leaving 7 bases not matched to a gene. The CDR3 totals 15 residues. Here the CDR3 DNA reads TGTGCCAGCAGTTCTGCGGGGGGCTCCACAGATACGCAGTATTTT. Amino acids: CASSSAGGSTDTQYF.

The count of this clone is one. The chain recombines TRBV3-1 (or the pseudogene TRBV3-2) with TRBJ1-3; 9 nucleotides agree with TRBD1. Looked up from germline, CDR1 is LGHDT and CDR2 is YNNKEL (reference sequence). V dropped 4 bases and J dropped 2; count of bases not matched to a gene: 12. The CDR3 runs 18 residues. This chain's CDR3 is CASSPNYRGHVAGNTIYF. The CDR3 region has the DNA TGTGCCAGCAGCCCGAATTACAGGGGGCACGTCGCTGGAAACACCATATATTTT.

The chain combines TRBV5-6 with TRBJ1-1, with D tentatively TRBD1 (5 bases). The CDR3 contains 14 residues. V was shortened by 7 bases and J by 4 bases, with 17 bases between the two germline ends. Germline CDR1 is SGHDT and CDR2 is YYEEEE. The CDR3 sequence is CASHILGGTTEAFF. The CDR3 region has the DNA TGTGCCAGCCACATCTTGGGAGGGACCACTGAAGCTTTCTTT.

This chain joins TRBV11-1 and TRBJ2-1; 7 bases match TRBD2. The CDR3 is 15 amino acids. The J segment lost 6 bases and the V segment lost 5 bases, leaving 10 bases of the junction unmatched. Germline loops: CDR1 SGHAT, CDR2 FQDESV (reference sequence). The CDR3 reads CASSIIAGGLNEQFF. Written as DNA, the CDR3 is TGTGCCAGCAGCATTATAGCGGGCGGCCTCAATGAGCAGTTCTTC.

The CDR3 region is CASSSSRLAGDNEQFF. The CDR3, as DNA: TGCGCCAGCAGCTCTAGTAGACTAGCGGGAGACAATGAGCAGTTCTTC. J is TRBJ2-1 and V is TRBV5-1; 12 bases are shared with TRBD2. Trimming at V came to 3 bases and at J to 5 bases, leaving 6 bases not matched to a gene. This CDR3 contains 16 residues. Germline loops: CDR1 SGHRS, CDR2 YFSETQ.

The chain uses TRBV9 and TRBJ2-3, with 7 nucleotides matching TRBD2. This CDR3 has 15 residues. Germline-derived CDR1 and CDR2 are SGDLS and YYNGEE. V lost 3 bases, J lost 0 bases, and 4 bases stayed unmatched. CDR3 residues: CASSDGGGSTDTQYF. The CDR3 DNA follows: TGTGCCAGCAGCGACGGCGGGGGAAGCACAGATACGCAGTATTTT.

V usage is TRBV4-1 and J usage is TRBJ1-5; 12 positions agree with TRBD1. Per the germline V gene, CDR1 is MGHRA and CDR2 is YSYEKL. After removal of 0 bases from V and 6 bases from J, the junction contained 6 bases not matched to a gene. The CDR3 spans 17 residues. The CDR3 reads CASSQEGQGALGQPQHF. The CDR3 region has the DNA TGCGCCAGCAGCCAAGAGGGACAGGGGGCTCTCGGTCAGCCCCAGCATTTT.

Remarks on this clone: The conserved final phenylalanine or tryptophan is absent from the CDR3, which likely points to a read error. The DNA is omitted, as the CDR3 cannot be located on it reliably, and the CDR3 follows TCRdb's listing. V gene TRBV21-1 combines with J gene TRBJ2-7; TRBD2, as called in the table, went unchecked against the DNA. TRBV21-1 is a documented pseudogene. Counting both end residues, the CDR3 totals 12 amino acids. CDR3 in amino acids: CASTRGGTQLRA.

The table lists this clone with a few counts. The chain links TRBV12-5 to TRBJ1-2; 8 bases align to TRBD1. The CDR3 contains 12 residues. Trimming removed 3 bases from V and 7 bases from J; junction bases left unmatched: 1. Germline CDR1 reads LGHNT; CDR2 reads FRNRAP. CDR3: CASGFGTGGYTF. CDR3 DNA sequence: TGTGCTAGTGGTTTCGGGACAGGTGGCTACACCTTC.

The chain joins TRBV14 to TRBJ2-3, with 11 bases matching TRBD2. Germline V gene sequence: CDR1 SGHDN, CDR2 FVKESK. V lost 4 bases to trimming and J lost 2 bases; unmatched junction nucleotides: 5. The CDR3 spans 16 residues. CDR3 sequence reads: CASSLRLAGPTDTQYF. CDR3 nucleotide sequence: TGTGCCAGCAGCCTTCGACTAGCGGGGCCCACAGATACGCAGTATTTT.

This chain connects TRBV27 to TRBJ1-1, with a weak D call TRBD1 (5 bases). Trimming removed 0 bases at V and 6 bases at J, with 14 bases between. This CDR3 comprises 15 residues. The germline CDR1 and CDR2 sequences are MNHEY and SMNVEV (reference sequence). CDR3 residues: CASSLSAGPGSEAFF. Written as DNA, the CDR3 is TGTGCCAGCAGTTTATCCGCGGGACCGGGGTCTGAAGCTTTCTTT.

The chain recombines TRBV18 with TRBJ1-6, with 9 positions matching TRBD1. This CDR3 has 15 residues. Trimming at V came to 2 bases and at J to 9 bases, leaving 5 bases not matched to a gene. The germline V gene encodes CDR1 KGHSH and CDR2 LQKENI. CDR3 region: CASSPVGQGVSPLHF. The CDR3 DNA is TGTGCCAGCTCACCAGTGGGACAGGGCGTTTCACCCCTCCACTTT.